Ten or more counts support the clone carrying this TCR beta chain. Its antigen is undetermined. Individual cDNA molecules received unique molecular identifiers during library preparation. TCRdb reanalysed the 5' RACE reads using MiXCR and keeps one entry per CDR3 protein. Among around 30,000 distinct CDR3 sequences listed, about 5.7% were seen once. CDR3 length equals 15 residues. The germline V gene encodes CDR1 SEHNR and CDR2 FQNEAQ (reference sequence). The V segment lost 5 bases and the J segment 7 bases; nucleotides outside the gene matches: 11. This record belongs to a study of early T cells in non-severe SARS-CoV-2 infection. At the level of the study: Investigators sequenced bulk RNA drawn from unsorted whole blood, and chains remained unpaired.

Study-wide results and limits: Clonotype matching in VDJdb favored anti-spike CD8 responses and did not capture private and CD4 specificities.

The chain links TRBV7-9 to TRBJ2-1; 7 bases match TRBD1. This sequence was found in an adult who was a healthcare worker with PCR-confirmed SARS-CoV-2 infection or an uninfected control (not recorded which). Sequencing was done on a sample of whole blood. CDR3 coding DNA: TGTGCCAGCAGCATGGGACAGCACACAGGTAATGAGCAGTTCTTC. Encoded protein: CASSMGQHTGNEQFF.